The 17 T cell receptor beta chains given below trace back to one sample, sequenced in a study of T cell responses to AZD1222 COVID-19 vaccine. Sequencing was performed with immunoSEQ multiplex PCR; in TCRdb, only in-frame clones are kept and a portion is missing. The sample includes some 130,000 clones, approximately 91% of them seen just once. The sample here was peripheral blood, taken 28 days after the second AZD1222 dose. The receptors originated from an adult who received the AZD1222 COVID-19 vaccine.

The chain uses TRBV28 and TRBJ2-1; no clear D. Germline V gives CDR1 MDHEN, CDR2 SYDVKM. CDR3 size: 12 residues. The ends were cut back, 2 bases at V and 6 bases at J, with 5 bases in the middle. This chain's CDR3 is CASSLTPNEQFF. The CDR3 DNA sequence: TGTGCCAGCAGTTTAACTCCCAATGAGCAGTTCTTC.

This rearrangement joins TRBV9 to TRBJ2-2; D may match TRBD1 or TRBD2 (5 bases each). V was shortened by 8 bases and J by 4 bases, with 15 bases between the two germline ends. The CDR3 consists of 14 residues. Germline V gives CDR1 SGDLS, CDR2 YYNGEE. CDR3 in amino acids: CASETGAITGELFF. The CDR3 nucleotides read TGTGCCAGTGAGACCGGGGCCATCACCGGGGAGCTGTTTTTT.

In nucleotides, the CDR3 is TGTGCCAGCAGGACAGAGGCGATGTCCTACGAGCAGTACTTC. Its translation is CASRTEAMSYEQYF. The chain links TRBV2 to TRBJ2-7; D may be TRBD1 (5 bases). V dropped 6 bases and J dropped 1 base, with 13 bases sitting between them. CDR1 SNHLY and CDR2 FYNNEI come from the germline V gene. This CDR3 comprises 14 residues.

The chain combines TRBV7-9 with TRBJ1-4, with unresolved D. The germline V gene encodes CDR1 SEHNR and CDR2 FQNEAQ (reference sequence). The CDR3 extends over 16 amino acids. The ends were cut back, 4 bases at V and 3 bases at J, with 15 bases in the middle. This CDR3 reads CASSSTLQWPNEKLFF. CDR3 sequence (DNA): TGTGCCAGCAGCTCCACCTTACAGTGGCCTAATGAAAAACTGTTTTTT.

The chain is built from TRBV15 and TRBJ1-1, with 8 bases matching TRBD1. Germline V gene lookup returns CDR1 LNHNV and CDR2 YYDKDF (reference sequence). J was trimmed by 3 bases and V by 3 bases; bases with no gene match: 12. CDR3 length equals 17 residues. This CDR3 is CATSSRTQGVVDTEAFF. CDR3 DNA: TGTGCCACCAGCAGCCGTACACAGGGGGTGGTCGACACTGAAGCTTTCTTT.

The chain couples TRBV6-5 to TRBJ1-1, with D possibly being TRBD1 (5 bases). CDR1 is MNHEY and CDR2 is SVGAGI in the germline V gene. The CDR3 runs to 13 residues. V lost 8 bases and J 0 bases, leaving 10 bases between the germline ends. The CDR3 DNA is TGTGCCAGCTGGGGACGGCTGAACACTGAAGCTTTCTTT. This gives the protein CASWGRLNTEAFF.

This clone was seen just once. The J gene is TRBJ1-1, the V gene TRBV5-6; D is unresolved. Deletions cut 0 bases from V and 6 bases from J, with 9 bases between. This CDR3 is built from 13 residues. CDR1 SGHDT and CDR2 YYEEEE come from the germline V gene. The CDR3: CASSLDRHPEAFF. In DNA form, the CDR3 reads TGTGCCAGCAGCTTGGACAGACACCCTGAAGCTTTCTTT.

The chain joins TRBV18 to TRBJ2-5; D gene uncertain. This CDR3 has 13 residues. The V end lost 2 bases, the J end lost 1 base, and 5 bases lay between the germline ends. Per germline, CDR1 KGHSH and CDR2 LQKENI. The CDR3 loop is CASSPGFQETQYF. DNA of the CDR3: TGTGCCAGCTCACCAGGGTTCCAAGAGACCCAGTACTTC.

The table lists this clone with a few counts. CDR3 DNA sequence: TGCGCCAGCAGCCAAGATGGGCGGGACAGGCCAGAGTATAGCAATCAGCCCCAGCATTTT. Amino acid sequence: CASSQDGRDRPEYSNQPQHF. V usage is TRBV4-1 and J usage is TRBJ1-5; 8 positions match TRBD1. V lost 0 bases to trimming and J lost 0 bases; unmatched junction nucleotides: 13. Germline V gives CDR1 MGHRA, CDR2 YSYEKL. This CDR3 region has 20 residues.

The chain couples TRBV20-1 to TRBJ2-3, with 8 nucleotides matching TRBD2. V lost 3 bases and J lost 0; bases outside the gene matches: 5. The V gene's germline CDR1 is DFQATT and CDR2 SNEGSKA (reference sequence). The CDR3 is made up of 15 amino acids. This chain's CDR3 is CSASFAGGSTDTQYF. The CDR3 region has the DNA TGCAGTGCTAGTTTCGCGGGGGGAAGCACAGATACGCAGTATTTT.

The rearrangement joins TRBV7-2 to TRBJ1-3; no firm D call. Germline V gene sequence: CDR1 SGHTA, CDR2 FQGNSA. Trimming stripped 1 base from V and 5 bases from J, with 6 bases between. This CDR3 is 13 amino acids long. CDR3 coding DNA: TGTGCCAGCAGCTTAGGGGGAAGAAACACCATATATTTT. This encodes CASSLGGRNTIYF.

The chain uses TRBV4-3 and TRBJ1-4; D call uncertain. Germline V gene data show CDR1 as LGHNA and CDR2 as YSLEER. The V and J ends lost 1 base and 0 bases respectively, with 6 bases between them. The CDR3 totals 15 residues. The CDR3: CASSQGLTTNEKLFF. DNA for the CDR3: TGCGCCAGCAGCCAAGGCCTAACAACTAATGAAAAACTGTTTTTT.

Note on this clone: Additional DNA sequences in this sample encode the identical CDR3. The genes are TRBV11-3 and TRBJ2-1; TRBD2 aligns across 7 bases. Germline loops: CDR1 SGHNT, CDR2 YENEEA. V was pared by 1 base and J by 3 bases, with 0 bases of the junction left unmatched. The CDR3 length is 14 residues. CDR3: CASSLAGGYNEQFF. CDR3 bases: TGTGCCAGCAGCTTAGCGGGGGGCTACAATGAGCAGTTCTTC.

The V and J genes are TRBV12-3 or TRBV12-4 and TRBJ1-5; D possibly corresponds to TRBD1 (5 bases). V was clipped by 3 bases and J by 4 bases, with 7 bases between them. There are 13 residues in the CDR3. The DNA of the CDR3 is TGTGCCAGCAGTTTCGACAGAAATCAGCCCCAGCATTTT. Its protein is CASSFDRNQPQHF.

The chain has TRBV2 and TRBJ2-7; TRBD2 is a possible D gene (5 bases). CDR1 and CDR2 from the germline V gene are SNHLY and FYNNEI. Trimming pared 0 bases from V and 4 bases from J, leaving 16 bases between. This CDR3 is 16 amino acids long. CDR3 DNA sequence: TGTGCCAGCAGTGAAGCAATGGGAGCCAGGAGGTACGAGCAGTACTTC. It yields the protein CASSEAMGARRYEQYF.

The chain is built from TRBV5-3 and TRBJ2-7; 8 nucleotides line up with TRBD1. TRBV5-3 has ORF status, its function being uncertain. V was pared by 2 bases and J by 1 base, with 8 bases of the junction left unmatched. This CDR3 has 16 amino acids. The CDR3 DNA reads as TGTGCCAGAAGCTTCCCCCGGGACAGGACATCCTACGAGCAGTACTTC. Translation gives CARSFPRDRTSYEQYF.

This chain joins TRBV5-1 and TRBJ2-7; 9 bases fit TRBD2. The length of the CDR3 is 15 residues. V dropped 5 bases and J dropped 2; count of bases not matched to a gene: 8. Germline CDR1 is SGHRS and CDR2 is YFSETQ. Written as DNA, the CDR3 is TGCGCCAGCAGAGCCGGGACTAGCTCAACCTACGAGCAGTACTTC. This encodes CASRAGTSSTYEQYF.